These 2 T cell receptor beta chains were all obtained from the same sample, sequenced in a study of cytomegalovirus exposure and HLA in healthy donors. Primers included in the PCR were 60 Vbeta and 13 Jbeta primers. Measured with immunoSEQ multiplex PCR; TCRdb has only the in-frame clones, and not every one. The sample records about 110,000 clones, around 80% being singletons. Input material: PBMCs. These receptor sequences come from a young man in good health and CMV-seropositive.

J is TRBJ2-7 and V is TRBV9, with D possibly matching TRBD1 (6 bases). The CDR3 totals 15 residues. Germline CDR1 is SGDLS and CDR2 is YYNGEE. V lost 0 bases and J lost 2, with 12 bases in between. CDR3 loop: CASSVVGGPTYEQYF. In nucleotides, the CDR3 is TGTGCCAGCAGCGTAGTAGGGGGACCTACCTACGAGCAGTACTTC.

The chain joins TRBV18 to TRBJ1-1; weak D call: TRBD1 (5 bases). This CDR3 has 15 amino acids. CDR1 and CDR2 (germline): KGHSH, LQKENI. The V gene lost 2 bases and the J gene lost 4 bases, with 14 bases spanning the gap. In DNA, the CDR3 is TGTGCCAGCTCACCAATGAGTAGGGGAAGCACTGAAGCTTTCTTT. Translated, it gives CASSPMSRGSTEAFF.